This TCR beta chain was obtained from a study of spatial heterogeneity in lung cancer. MiXCR, applied by TCRdb to the 5' RACE reads, yields one record per CDR3 protein. The table shows 110,000 or so distinct CDR3 sequences, with approximately 10% occurring only once. Time point defined: blood at routine non-recurrence follow-up after resection. From tumor, nontumor lung or frozen PBMC, whole RNA was taken unsorted for sequencing. Per germline, CDR1 LNHDA and CDR2 SQIVND (reference sequence). CDR3 length: 13 residues. Trimming pared 3 bases from V and 2 bases from J, leaving 7 bases between. Sequenced material: PBMCs, taken at follow-up. The TCR originated in a female donor with early-stage non-small cell lung cancer. The chain couples TRBV19 to TRBJ1-2; no clear D gene. CDR3 DNA sequence: TGTGCCAGTAGTATTGTGGGGAACTATGGCTACACCTTC. Amino acid sequence: CASSIVGNYGYTF.